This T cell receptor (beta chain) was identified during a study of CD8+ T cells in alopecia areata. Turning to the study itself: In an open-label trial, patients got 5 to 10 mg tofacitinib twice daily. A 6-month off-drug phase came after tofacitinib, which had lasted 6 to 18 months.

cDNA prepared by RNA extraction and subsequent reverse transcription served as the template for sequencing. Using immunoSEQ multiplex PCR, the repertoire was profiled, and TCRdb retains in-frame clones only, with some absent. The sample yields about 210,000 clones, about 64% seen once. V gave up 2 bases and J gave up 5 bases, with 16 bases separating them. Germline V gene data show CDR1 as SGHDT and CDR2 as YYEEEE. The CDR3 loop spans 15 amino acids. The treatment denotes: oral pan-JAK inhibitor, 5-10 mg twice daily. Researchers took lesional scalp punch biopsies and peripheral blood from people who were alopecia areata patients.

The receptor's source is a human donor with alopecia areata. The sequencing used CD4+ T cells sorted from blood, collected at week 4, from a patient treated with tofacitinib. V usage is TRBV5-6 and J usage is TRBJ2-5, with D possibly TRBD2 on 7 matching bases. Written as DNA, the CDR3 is TGTGCCAGCAGCTTCTTGGCGGGGGCGCGGGAGACCCAGTACTTC. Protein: CASSFLAGARETQYF. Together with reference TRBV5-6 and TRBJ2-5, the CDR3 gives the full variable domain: DAGVTQSPTHLIKTRGQQVTLRCSPKSGHDTVSWYQQALGQGPQFIFQYYEEEERQRGNFPDRFSGHQFPNYSSELNVNALLLGDSALYLCASSFLAGARETQYFGPGTRLLVL.